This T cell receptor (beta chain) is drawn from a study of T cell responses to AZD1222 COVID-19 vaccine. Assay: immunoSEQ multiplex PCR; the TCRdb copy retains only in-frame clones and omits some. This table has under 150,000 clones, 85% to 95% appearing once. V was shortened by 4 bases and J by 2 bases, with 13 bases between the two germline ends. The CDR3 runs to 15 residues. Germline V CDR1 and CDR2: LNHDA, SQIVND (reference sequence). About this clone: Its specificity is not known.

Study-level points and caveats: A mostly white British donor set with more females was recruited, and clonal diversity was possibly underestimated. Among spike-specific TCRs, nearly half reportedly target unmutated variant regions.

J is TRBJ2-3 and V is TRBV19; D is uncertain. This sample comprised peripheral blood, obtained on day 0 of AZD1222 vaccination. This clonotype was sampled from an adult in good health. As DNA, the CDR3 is TGTGCCAGTAGTACAAGCTCGGTGGTCACAGATACGCAGTATTTT. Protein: CASSTSSVVTDTQYF. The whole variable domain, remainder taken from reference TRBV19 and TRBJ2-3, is DGGITQSPKYLFRKEGQNVTLSCEQNLNHDAMYWYRQDPGQGLRLIYYSQIVNDFQKGDIAEGYSVSREKKESFPLTVTSAQKNPTAFYLCASSTSSVVTDTQYFGPGTRLTVL.